These 21 T cell receptor beta chains came from one sample sequenced in a study of glioma-infiltrating T cells. Using RNA template, CDR3s of TCR alpha and beta were amplified with iRepertoire arm-PCR. TCRdb analysed the multiplex PCR reads with MiXCR anew, one entry per CDR3 protein. The sample lists about 180,000 distinct CDR3 sequences, roughly 45% occurring once. Sequencing input: glioma tissue, nonneoplastic brain tissue, or PBMCs (not recorded which). These TCRs come from a human donor with low-grade glioma or glioblastoma, undergoing nonglioma brain surgery, or in good health (not recorded which).

This clonotype was counted ten times or more. This chain connects TRBV28 to TRBJ1-1, with D perhaps TRBD1 (5 bases). The CDR3 is made up of 12 amino acids. Germline V gene sequence: CDR1 MDHEN, CDR2 SYDVKM. Trimming pared 6 bases from V and 4 bases from J, leaving 9 bases between. The CDR3 DNA is TGTGCCAGCAGCCAAGACAGCACTGAAGCTTTCTTT. Protein: CASSQDSTEAFF.

The chain joins TRBV12-3 or TRBV12-4 to TRBJ1-2; 9 positions agree with TRBD1. CDR3 length: 15 amino acids. With V trimmed by 8 bases and J by 8 bases, 15 bases remained unmatched. Written as DNA, the CDR3 is TGTGCCAGCGGGGGACAGGGCTTCCGAGTTGAGGGCTACACCTTC. Protein product: CASGGQGFRVEGYTF.

A word on this clonotype: The junction differs from germline at one of its ends, possibly a read error. The gene calls are TRBV3-1 and TRBJ2-1, with 7 positions matching TRBD1. The V gene's germline CDR1 is LGHDT and CDR2 YNNKEL (reference sequence). This CDR3 contains 14 residues. CDR3 amino acids: CASSRTGVENEKFF. The CDR3, as DNA: TGTGCCAGCAGCCGAACAGGGGTAGAAAATGAGAAGTTCTTC.

In this sample, this clonotype turned up many times. CDR3 DNA sequence: TGTGCCAGCAGCTTACTCACGTCCCCATTAGGGCAGCCCCAGCATTTT. Protein product: CASSLLTSPLGQPQHF. This chain links TRBV28 with TRBJ1-5; D call uncertain. Germline V CDR1 and CDR2: MDHEN, SYDVKM. The V end lost 6 bases, the J end lost 7 bases, and 22 bases lay between the germline ends. This CDR3 contains 16 residues.

Comments on this clonotype: This clone may be a read error of a much larger clone one base away. The CDR3 DNA reads as TGCAGTGGTAGCTCACTCCGGAGCTCCTACAATGAGCAGTTCTTC. It codes for CSGSSLRSSYNEQFF. The V gene is TRBV20-1, the J gene TRBJ2-1, with no clear D. Germline V gene lookup returns CDR1 DFQATT and CDR2 SNEGSKA (reference sequence). The CDR3 spans 15 residues. Trimming shortened V by 7 bases and J by 0 bases, and 16 bases separated the two germline ends.

This clonotype has at least ten counts. The J gene is TRBJ1-2, the V gene TRBV6-1, with D possibly matching TRBD1 (6 bases). The V end lost 7 bases, the J end lost 5 bases, and 11 bases lay between the germline ends. The CDR3 consists of 12 residues. Germline CDR1 MNHNS, CDR2 SASEGT. This CDR3 reads CASTEDSYGYTF. The CDR3 bases are TGTGCCAGCACTGAGGACAGTTATGGCTACACCTTC.

The chain employs TRBV5-1 and TRBJ2-6; TRBD1 matches at 8 bases. Losses at the gene ends were 0 bases for V and 1 base for J; bases not matched to a gene: 0. CDR3 size: 16 residues. Germline CDR1 and CDR2: SGHRS and YFSETQ. The CDR3 sequence is CASSLDRGSGANVLTF. CDR3 coding DNA: TGCGCCAGCAGCTTGGACAGGGGGTCTGGGGCCAACGTCCTGACTTTC.

This clonotype was seen only a few times. V gene TRBV7-9 combines with J gene TRBJ2-4; no clear D. The CDR3 totals 17 residues. V was trimmed by 5 bases and J by 0 bases, leaving 17 bases between them. Germline V gives CDR1 SEHNR, CDR2 FQNEAQ (reference sequence). This CDR3 reads CASSASPLGIAKNIQYF. CDR3 DNA: TGTGCCAGCAGCGCAAGCCCCCTGGGGATAGCCAAAAACATTCAGTACTTC. The variable domain in full, with the rest retrieved from reference TRBV7-9 and TRBJ2-4, is DTGVSQNPRHKITKRGQNVTFRCDPISEHNRLYWYRQTLGQGPEFLTYFQNEAQLEKSRLLSDRFSAERPKGSFSTLEIQRTEQGDSAMYLCASSASPLGIAKNIQYFGAGTRLSVL.

This clonotype was observed many times. The chain is built from TRBV28 and TRBJ2-3, with TRBD2 identical over 10 bases. Germline CDR1 and CDR2: MDHEN and SYDVKM. The CDR3 spans 15 residues. Unmatched junction bases numbered 6, after V lost 6 bases and J lost 3 bases. CDR3 coding DNA: TGTGCCAGCAGGGTTTTAGCGGGAGGTACAGATACGCAGTATTTT. Residues: CASRVLAGGTDTQYF.

This clonotype appeared a few times. Being one base from a much bigger clone, this may be a read error. V usage is TRBV6-1 and J usage is TRBJ2-1, with D uncertain. Germline-derived CDR1 and CDR2 are MNHNS and SASEGT. This CDR3 spans 17 amino acids. CDR3 DNA sequence: TGTGCCAGCAGTGAAAGTTGGCGCCTCAGCTCCTACAATGAGAAGTTCTTC. Translation: CASSESWRLSSYNEKFF.

The V gene is TRBV2, the J gene TRBJ1-4, with D unclear. Germline V gene lookup returns CDR1 SNHLY and CDR2 FYNNEI. CDR3 length: 15 residues. With 6 bases removed from V and 3 bases from J, the gap between germline ends came to 14 bases. The CDR3 region has the DNA TGTGCCAGCAGCCGCGACCGAGCAGCTAATGAAAAACTGTTTTTT. Amino acids: CASSRDRAANEKLFF.

This clonotype turned up a few times. The chain combines TRBV19 with TRBJ1-5, with 7 bases matching TRBD1. The CDR3 runs 17 residues. Germline V gene data show CDR1 as LNHDA and CDR2 as SQIVND (reference sequence). The trim removed 0 bases at V and 2 bases at J, leaving 7 bases unmatched. Written as DNA, the CDR3 is TGTGCCAGTAGTATAGACGCGACAGGGATGGGCAATCAGCCCCAGCATTTT. Its protein product is CASSIDATGMGNQPQHF.

This clonotype was detected a few times. This chain joins TRBV19 and TRBJ2-7; TRBD1 is a possible D gene (5 bases). Germline lookup yields CDR1 LNHDA and CDR2 SQIVND (reference sequence). Trimming left V 4 bases short and J 5 bases short, with 6 bases between. This CDR3 spans 11 amino acids. This CDR3 is CASSTRDEQYF. CDR3 DNA: TGTGCCAGTAGTACCAGGGACGAGCAGTACTTC.

This chain joins TRBV12-3 or TRBV12-4 and TRBJ2-5, with TRBD1 identical over 10 bases. The CDR3 extends over 16 amino acids. J lost 4 bases, V lost 8 bases, and 13 bases had no gene match. The CDR3 sequence: CASSSYSGTGVETQYF. CDR3 nucleotides: TGTGCCAGCTCGTCCTACTCTGGGACAGGGGTAGAGACCCAGTACTTC.

Note on this clonotype: A read error may be the cause here, since a much bigger clone is one base away. The J gene is TRBJ2-7, the V gene TRBV20-1, with 8 nucleotides matching TRBD1. V trimming: 8 bases; J trimming: 3 bases; junction bases outside the gene matches: 12. The V gene's germline CDR1 is DFQATT and CDR2 SNEGSKA (reference sequence). The CDR3 contains 14 residues. The CDR3 spells CSRVRTGSVYEQYF. The CDR3 nucleotides read TGCAGTAGGGTGCGGACAGGGTCTGTCTACGAGCAGTACTTC.

This clonotype was counted a few times. The chain combines TRBV7-6 with TRBJ2-2, with D possibly matching TRBD1 (7 bases). V was cut by 6 bases and J by 4 bases, with 15 bases left in between. The CDR3 is 15 amino acids. CDR1 is SGHVS and CDR2 is FNYEAQ in the germline V gene. The CDR3 spells CASRLFQGGTGELFF. The DNA of the CDR3 is TGTGCCAGCAGATTGTTCCAGGGGGGCACCGGGGAGCTGTTTTTT.

This clonotype has ten or more counts. V gene TRBV28 combines with J gene TRBJ2-7, with D perhaps matching TRBD2 (5 bases). This CDR3 has 15 residues. The V end lost 3 bases, the J end lost 2 bases, and 14 bases lay between the germline ends. The V gene's germline CDR1 is MDHEN and CDR2 SYDVKM. CDR3 DNA sequence: TGTGCCAGCAGTTTCGGAGGCGCCAATCCCTACGAGCAGTACTTC. This gives the protein CASSFGGANPYEQYF.

As regards this clonotype: The germline gene is not matched at one end of the junction; a read error may be the cause. V gene TRBV7-2 combines with J gene TRBJ1-2; D is undetermined. The CDR3 extends over 13 amino acids. The germline CDR1 and CDR2 sequences are SGHTA and FQGNSA. This chain's CDR3 is CASTLDANYGYTF. CDR3 nucleotides: TGTGCCAGCACCTTAGACGCAAACTATGGCTACACCTTC.

This clonotype showed up many times. J is TRBJ2-4 and V is TRBV20-1; tentative D call: TRBD1 (6 bases). The length of the CDR3 is 12 residues. Germline CDR1 and CDR2: DFQATT and SNEGSKA (reference sequence). V was trimmed by 6 bases and J by 14 bases, leaving 20 bases between them. CDR3 region: CSARPPDRPEYF. The CDR3 DNA reads TGCAGTGCCAGACCCCCCGACAGGCCGGAGTACTTC.

This clonotype is medium-sized (0.01 to 0.1%) by share. The genes are TRBV12-3 or TRBV12-4 and TRBJ1-1, with D possibly TRBD1 on 5 matching bases. CDR3 length: 13 residues. Trimming removed 3 bases from V and 1 base from J, with 6 bases in between. In DNA form, the CDR3 reads TGTGCCAGCAGTTTGGGGCAGAACACTGAAGCTTTCTTT. Its translation: CASSLGQNTEAFF.

Of note for this clonotype: This may stem from a read error, because a much larger clone lies one nucleotide away. The rearrangement uses TRBV28 and TRBJ2-1, with 9 bases matching TRBD2. Per the germline V gene, CDR1 is MDHEN and CDR2 is SYDVKM. The CDR3 spans 15 residues. The CDR3 DNA is TGTCCCAGCAGCGGGGGAGCGGGAGGACGCAATGAGCAGTTCTTC. Its protein is CPSSGGAGGRNEQFF.